A single sample gave rise to the 27 T cell receptor beta chains below, sequenced in a study of human T cells and chemical hapten exposure. Time point described: patch test 1, 2 weeks after DPC sensitization. The treatment denotes: therapeutic diphenylcyclopropenone sensitization with weekly scalp DPC. TCRdb reprocessed the RACE reads via MiXCR and lists one record per CDR3 protein. The sample contains some 350,000 distinct CDR3 sequences, roughly 6.9% of which appear only once. This material consisted of whole blood, taken in connection with sensitization to the hapten diphenylcyclopropenone (DPC). All receptors come from a woman under 30 with alopecia areata. Some clones in this sample may be carry-over from other donors' samples.

There are many counts of this clonotype. The V gene is TRBV29-1, the J gene TRBJ2-5; D ambiguous. Trimming removed 4 bases from V and 4 bases from J, with 7 bases in between. The CDR3 length is 11 residues. Germline V lookup: CDR1 SQVTM, CDR2 ANQGSEA. The CDR3 reads CSVVALETQYF. The CDR3 region has the DNA TGCAGCGTTGTGGCTTTAGAGACCCAGTACTTC.

The sample holds many counts of this clonotype. The chain has TRBV12-3 or TRBV12-4 and TRBJ2-3; 9 positions match TRBD2. This CDR3 is built from 15 residues. V lost 7 bases and J lost 2; bases outside the gene matches: 7. CDR3: CASTLAGTNTDTQYF. CDR3 bases: TGTGCCAGCACCCTAGCGGGGACCAACACAGATACGCAGTATTTT.

V is TRBV27 and J is TRBJ1-2; 7 nucleotides agree with TRBD1. Looked up from germline, CDR1 is MNHEY and CDR2 is SMNVEV (reference sequence). Losses at the gene ends were 3 bases for V and 7 bases for J; bases not matched to a gene: 5. The CDR3 spans 13 residues. The DNA for the CDR3 is TGTGCCAGCAGTTTTGACAGGGCGACTGGCTACACCTTC. Translation gives CASSFDRATGYTF.

This clonotype was picked up many times. This rearrangement joins TRBV12-3 or TRBV12-4 to TRBJ2-5; D ambiguous. Trimming left V 5 bases short and J 4 bases short, with 8 bases between. This CDR3 is built from 12 residues. CDR3 region: CASSPKRETQYF. CDR3 DNA sequence: TGTGCCAGCAGTCCGAAGAGAGAGACCCAGTACTTC.

A few counts support this clonotype. This chain uses TRBV13 with TRBJ2-5; D tentatively reads TRBD1 or TRBD2 (5 bases each). The CDR3 consists of 16 residues. V shed 4 bases and J shed 1 base, with 16 bases lying between them. Per the germline V gene, CDR1 is PRHDT and CDR2 is FYEKMQ (reference sequence). DNA for the CDR3: TGTGCCAGCAGCTCCCCTCCACGAGGGGCCCAAGAGACCCAGTACTTC. Protein: CASSSPPRGAQETQYF.

This clonotype was detected ten times or more. This chain joins TRBV2 and TRBJ2-3, with D unresolved. V lost 9 bases and J 2 bases, leaving 12 bases between the germline ends. The CDR3 has 13 amino acids. Germline CDR1 SNHLY, CDR2 FYNNEI. CDR3 in amino acids: CASNSVNTDTQYF. The DNA for the CDR3 is TGTGCCAGTAACAGCGTGAACACAGATACGCAGTATTTT.

Many counts were recorded for this clonotype. The V and J genes are TRBV6-5 and TRBJ2-7; D might be TRBD1 (7 bases). V was clipped by 8 bases and J by 2 bases, with 16 bases between them. This CDR3 is built from 14 residues. Germline CDR1 MNHEY, CDR2 SVGAGI. CDR3 nucleotide sequence: TGTGCCAGCGGCGGGACAGCCTTTCCCTACGAGCAGTACTTC. Translation: CASGGTAFPYEQYF.

The V gene is TRBV12-3 or TRBV12-4, the J gene TRBJ2-7; the D gene is possibly TRBD1 (6 bases). This CDR3 has 14 amino acids. V dropped 3 bases and J dropped 6 bases, with 15 bases sitting between them. The CDR3 loop reads CASSFRQGTPEQYF. DNA for the CDR3: TGTGCCAGCAGTTTTAGGCAGGGGACCCCCGAGCAGTACTTC.

This clonotype was detected only a few times. CDR3 DNA: TGTGCCAGCAGTTTAGTCTTAACCACTGAAGCTTTCTTT. Translated: CASSLVLTTEAFF. The V and J genes are TRBV12-3 or TRBV12-4 and TRBJ1-1, with D uncertain. Trimming stripped 1 base from V and 4 bases from J, with 7 bases between. This CDR3 contains 13 residues.

The chain carries TRBV7-9 and TRBJ2-2; D unresolved. Germline loops: CDR1 SEHNR, CDR2 FQNEAQ (reference sequence). Trimming took 2 bases from V and 3 from J, leaving 16 bases between them. The CDR3 sequence is 17 residues long. The CDR3 DNA is TGTGCCAGCAGCTTACTACTCACAACGGTTGACACCGGGGAGCTGTTTTTT. Amino acids: CASSLLLTTVDTGELFF.

The table lists this clonotype with many counts. The rearrangement links TRBV5-1 to TRBJ2-3, with TRBD2 as a possible D gene (6 bases). Germline V gene lookup returns CDR1 SGHRS and CDR2 YFSETQ. The length of the CDR3 is 15 residues. Trimming removed 1 base from V and 0 bases from J, with 9 bases in between. The DNA for the CDR3 is TGCGCCAGCAGCTTGACGGGACTTAGCACAGATACGCAGTATTTT. This gives the protein CASSLTGLSTDTQYF.

This clonotype turned up a few times. The chain uses TRBV9 and TRBJ2-5; 13 bases line up with TRBD2. From germline, CDR1 is SGDLS and CDR2 YYNGEE. The CDR3 is 16 residues long. With V trimmed by 6 bases and J by 0 bases, 5 bases remained unmatched. CDR3 sequence: CASTGGTSGDQETQYF. As DNA, the CDR3 is TGTGCCAGCACCGGAGGGACTAGCGGGGACCAAGAGACCCAGTACTTC. Full variable domain (outside the CDR3, taken from reference TRBV9 and TRBJ2-5): DSGVTQTPKHLITATGQRVTLRCSPRSGDLSVYWYQQSLDQGLQFLIQYYNGEERAKGNILERFSAQQFPDLHSELNLSSLELGDSALYFCASTGGTSGDQETQYFGPGTRLLVL.

This clonotype was seen only a few times. The chain uses TRBV28 and TRBJ2-7; D call uncertain. With 4 bases removed from V and 0 bases from J, the gap between germline ends came to 13 bases. The CDR3 covers 15 residues. The germline gives CDR1 MDHEN, CDR2 SYDVKM. The CDR3: CASSSFPRSSYEQYF. CDR3 nucleotides: TGTGCCAGCAGTTCATTCCCGAGGAGCTCCTACGAGCAGTACTTC.

This rearrangement joins TRBV7-2 to TRBJ1-6; D uncertain. The CDR3 covers 12 residues. The V end was cut by 1 base, the J end by 8 bases, with 3 bases between. Germline CDR1 reads SGHTA; CDR2 reads FQGNSA. The CDR3 DNA reads as TGTGCCAGCAGCTTAGGGCATTCACCCCTCCACTTT. It codes for CASSLGHSPLHF.

Only a few counts were recorded for this clonotype. The rearrangement links TRBV27 to TRBJ2-5; D unclear. The V gene lost 0 bases and the J gene lost 4 bases, with 6 bases spanning the gap. CDR1 and CDR2 (germline): MNHEY, SMNVEV (reference sequence). The CDR3 extends over 13 amino acids. The CDR3 loop reads CASSLSLAETQYF. The CDR3 DNA reads as TGTGCCAGCAGTTTATCGTTGGCAGAGACCCAGTACTTC.

The chain is built from TRBV11-2 and TRBJ1-2, with D perhaps matching TRBD1 (5 bases). Germline V CDR1 and CDR2: SGHAT, FQNNGV. Trimming shortened V by 0 bases and J by 9 bases, and 14 bases separated the two germline ends. There are 14 residues in the CDR3. The CDR3 DNA follows: TGTGCCAGCAGCTTAGAGGCCAGGGTTTGGAGCTACACCTTC. Amino acids: CASSLEARVWSYTF.

This clonotype came up many times. This chain uses TRBV6-4 with TRBJ2-3, with no clear D. The CDR3 is 11 amino acids. From germline, CDR1 is MRHNA and CDR2 SNTAGT. V lost 6 bases to trimming and J lost 4 bases, with 5 bases between them. CDR3 nucleotide sequence: TGTGCCAGCAGAGGCGCAGATACGCAGTATTTT. It yields the protein CASRGADTQYF.

This clonotype was recorded at least ten times. The genes are TRBV12-3 or TRBV12-4 and TRBJ1-2; TRBD1 is a possible D gene (6 bases). The CDR3 length is 13 residues. Between the trimmed V and J ends, which lost 5 bases and 4 bases, there was a span of 11 bases. The CDR3 is CASSEGGGYGYTF. As DNA, the CDR3 is TGTGCCAGCAGTGAGGGGGGAGGCTATGGCTACACCTTC.

V is TRBV20-1 and J is TRBJ2-7; D is unresolved. This CDR3 has 13 amino acids. V lost 3 bases, J lost 4 bases, and 13 bases lay in between. Germline V gene lookup returns CDR1 DFQATT and CDR2 SNEGSKA (reference sequence). This CDR3 reads CSASLGFGYEQYF. The CDR3 nucleotides read TGCAGTGCTAGCCTGGGCTTCGGGTACGAGCAGTACTTC.

The genes are TRBV7-2 and TRBJ1-1, with 9 bases that match TRBD1. This CDR3 contains 17 residues. J was trimmed by 4 bases and V by 4 bases; bases with no gene match: 13. Germline V CDR1 and CDR2: SGHTA, FQGNSA. CDR3 protein: CASSSDPGQGKGTEAFF. CDR3 in DNA: TGTGCCAGCAGCTCGGATCCGGGACAGGGAAAAGGCACTGAAGCTTTCTTT. The whole variable domain, remainder taken from reference TRBV7-2 and TRBJ1-1, is GAGVSQSPSNKVTEKGKDVELRCDPISGHTALYWYRQSLGQGLEFLIYFQGNSAPDKSGLPSDRFSAERTGGSVSTLTIQRTQQEDSAVYLCASSSDPGQGKGTEAFFGQGTRLTVV.

The rearrangement uses TRBV9 and TRBJ2-7, with a weak D call TRBD2 (5 bases). The V end was cut by 3 bases, the J end by 1 base, with 11 bases between. Germline CDR1 is SGDLS and CDR2 is YYNGEE. The CDR3 runs 14 residues. CDR3 residues: CASSAYSDSYEQYF. CDR3 DNA sequence: TGTGCCAGCAGCGCCTATAGCGATTCCTACGAGCAGTACTTC.

This clonotype was observed many times. Germline is not matched at one junction end, which may reflect a read error. The chain is built from TRBV12-3 or TRBV12-4 and TRBJ2-3; TRBD2 aligns across 7 bases. The CDR3 is 12 residues long. The CDR3 loop reads CASSLRSSSGTF. In nucleotides, the CDR3 is TGTGCCAGCAGTCTCAGGTCATCTAGCGGCACTTTT.

This clonotype was counted ten times or more. The V call is TRBV7-9, the J call TRBJ1-2; TRBD1 is a possible D gene (6 bases). The germline V gene has CDR1 SEHNR and CDR2 FQNEAQ (reference sequence). The CDR3 contains 17 residues. With 0 bases removed from V and 3 bases from J, the gap between germline ends came to 17 bases. The CDR3 region is CASSLAPTGILYYGYTF. The DNA of the CDR3 is TGTGCCAGCAGCTTAGCCCCCACAGGGATCCTGTACTATGGCTACACCTTC.

CDR3 DNA sequence: TGTGCCAGCAGTTCCGGGGGGCACCAAGAGACCCAGTACTTC. Translated: CASSSGGHQETQYF. This chain links TRBV28 with TRBJ2-5, with D possibly TRBD2 on 7 matching bases. Deletions cut 4 bases from V and 0 bases from J, with 9 bases between. This CDR3 contains 14 residues. Germline-derived CDR1 and CDR2 are MDHEN and SYDVKM.

This clonotype was observed a handful of times. The V gene is TRBV28, the J gene TRBJ2-1; TRBD2 aligns across 10 bases. The CDR3 length is 14 residues. Losses at the gene ends were 7 bases for V and 13 bases for J; bases not matched to a gene: 13. The V gene's germline CDR1 is MDHEN and CDR2 SYDVKM. The CDR3 loop reads CASMRLSGGAGQFF. The CDR3 nucleotides read TGTGCCAGCATGCGGCTAAGCGGGGGGGCCGGCCAGTTCTTC.

The chain combines TRBV9 with TRBJ2-5, with 7 bases lining up with TRBD1. The junction had 15 bases not matched to a gene; V was cut back by 6 bases and J by 1 base. The germline gives CDR1 SGDLS, CDR2 YYNGEE. The CDR3 loop spans 17 amino acids. CDR3 protein: CASKDRQTGLTQETQYF. DNA of the CDR3: TGTGCCAGCAAGGATCGTCAGACAGGGCTGACCCAAGAGACCCAGTACTTC.

V usage is TRBV20-1 and J usage is TRBJ1-5, with no clear D. The germline V gene has CDR1 DFQATT and CDR2 SNEGSKA (reference sequence). V lost 1 base to trimming and J lost 6 bases, with 13 bases between them. The CDR3 sequence is 14 residues long. The CDR3 DNA reads as TGCAGTGCTAGAGCGGTGGGGTCTGGTCAGCCCCAGCATTTT. This codes for CSARAVGSGQPQHF.